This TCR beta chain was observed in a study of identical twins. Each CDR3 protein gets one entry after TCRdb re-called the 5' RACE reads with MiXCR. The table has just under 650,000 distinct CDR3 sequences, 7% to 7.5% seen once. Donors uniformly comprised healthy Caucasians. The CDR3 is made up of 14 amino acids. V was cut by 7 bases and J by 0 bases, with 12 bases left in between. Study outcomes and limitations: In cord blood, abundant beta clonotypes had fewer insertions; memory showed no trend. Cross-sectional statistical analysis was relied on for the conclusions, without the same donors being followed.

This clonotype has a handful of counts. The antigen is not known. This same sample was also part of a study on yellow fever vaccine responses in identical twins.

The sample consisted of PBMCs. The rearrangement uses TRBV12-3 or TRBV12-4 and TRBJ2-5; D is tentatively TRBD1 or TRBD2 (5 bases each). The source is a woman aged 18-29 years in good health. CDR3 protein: CASTRWGNQETQYF. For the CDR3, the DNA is TGTGCCAGCACCCGGTGGGGGAACCAAGAGACCCAGTACTTC.